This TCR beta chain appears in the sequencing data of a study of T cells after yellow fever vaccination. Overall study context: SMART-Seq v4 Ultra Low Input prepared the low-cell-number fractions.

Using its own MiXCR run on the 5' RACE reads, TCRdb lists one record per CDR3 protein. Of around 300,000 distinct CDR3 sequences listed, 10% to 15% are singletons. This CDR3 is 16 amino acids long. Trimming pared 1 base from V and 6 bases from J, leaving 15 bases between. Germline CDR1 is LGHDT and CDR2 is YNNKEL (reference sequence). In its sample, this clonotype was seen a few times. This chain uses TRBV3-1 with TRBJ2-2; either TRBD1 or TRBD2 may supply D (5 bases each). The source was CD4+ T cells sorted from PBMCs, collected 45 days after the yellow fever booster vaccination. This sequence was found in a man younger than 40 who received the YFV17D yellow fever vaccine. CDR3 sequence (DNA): TGTGCCAGCAGCCAAGTTCGGGAACGGGGACCCGGGGAGCTGTTTTTT. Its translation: CASSQVRERGPGELFF.